The rows below give T cell receptor beta chains drawn from one sample of a study of shared clonotypes between healthy human individuals. This table comes from immunoSEQ multiplex PCR, and its TCRdb copy is limited to in-frame clones, with some not included. Among over a million clones listed, 75% to 85% were seen once. Sequences were obtained from memory CD4+ T cells from PBMCs. The receptor set was obtained from a man between 18 and 35 years old in good health. Some clones in this sample may be carry-over from other donors' samples. Each CDR3 is given with its conserved first and last residue. Each record gives: V gene, J gene, CDR3 protein.

v_call: TRBV10-2; j_call: TRBJ2-1; cdr3_aa: CASSARNEQFF
v_call: TRBV7-3; j_call: TRBJ2-5; cdr3_aa: CASRTSGNSETQYF
v_call: TRBV9; j_call: TRBJ2-7; cdr3_aa: CASSVGGSRSYEQYF
v_call: TRBV7-9; j_call: TRBJ2-5; cdr3_aa: CASSPGASKETQYF
v_call: TRBV20-1; j_call: TRBJ1-4; cdr3_aa: CSAAGGEKLFF
v_call: TRBV29-1; j_call: TRBJ2-3; cdr3_aa: CSVEDGGGSATQYF
v_call: TRBV11-3; j_call: TRBJ1-1; cdr3_aa: CASSSQGSNTEAFF
v_call: TRBV5-1; j_call: TRBJ1-4; cdr3_aa: CASKVSPSSDEKLFF
v_call: TRBV6-7; j_call: TRBJ2-3; cdr3_aa: CARPGEDTQYF
v_call: TRBV4-3; j_call: TRBJ2-3; cdr3_aa: CASSGGSTDTQYF
v_call: TRBV20-1; j_call: TRBJ1-2; cdr3_aa: CSGGSYGYTF
v_call: TRBV9; j_call: TRBJ1-4; cdr3_aa: CASSVDGRVPATNEKLFF
v_call: TRBV5-1; j_call: TRBJ1-2; cdr3_aa: CASSSGTATNYGYTF
v_call: TRBV5-1; j_call: TRBJ2-1; cdr3_aa: CASRESTYNEQFF
v_call: TRBV2; j_call: TRBJ2-3; cdr3_aa: CASSLAGGADTQYF
v_call: TRBV4-2; j_call: TRBJ2-1; cdr3_aa: CASSHPGTGPGSAEQFF
v_call: TRBV6-4; j_call: TRBJ2-3; cdr3_aa: CASSEGLKDTDTQYF
v_call: TRBV28; j_call: TRBJ2-3; cdr3_aa: CASSDPSLTDTQYF
v_call: TRBV4-1; j_call: TRBJ1-5; cdr3_aa: CASSPREAGRPQHF
v_call: TRBV7-2; j_call: TRBJ1-2; cdr3_aa: CASSPRTGYGYTF
v_call: TRBV11-1; j_call: TRBJ2-3; cdr3_aa: CASSYPIGTGTDTQYF
v_call: TRBV18; j_call: TRBJ2-5; cdr3_aa: CASSPRGGRETQYF
v_call: TRBV7-6; j_call: TRBJ2-6; cdr3_aa: CASSFPSGANVLTF
v_call: TRBV9; j_call: TRBJ2-1; cdr3_aa: CASSGTSGSIEQFF
v_call: TRBV7-9; j_call: TRBJ2-5; cdr3_aa: CASSLRLGSETQYF
v_call: TRBV2; j_call: .; cdr3_aa: CASRWASGPYEQYF
v_call: TRBV5-1; j_call: TRBJ2-7; cdr3_aa: CASRRTGTCYEQYF
v_call: TRBV19; j_call: TRBJ1-5; cdr3_aa: CASTGVGRGLSHKNQPQHF
v_call: TRBV9; j_call: TRBJ1-1; cdr3_aa: CASSAGAGADTEAFF
v_call: TRBV28; j_call: TRBJ1-1; cdr3_aa: CASRPTLGSRVNTEAFF
v_call: TRBV4-1; j_call: TRBJ2-1; cdr3_aa: CASSQAGGKSSYNEQFF
v_call: TRBV2; j_call: TRBJ2-1; cdr3_aa: CASSKRLAGGDEQFF
v_call: TRBV4-1; j_call: TRBJ2-1; cdr3_aa: CASSQVLRLVNSEQFF
v_call: TRBV7-3; j_call: TRBJ2-7; cdr3_aa: CASSPTGQSREQYF
v_call: TRBV6-5; j_call: TRBJ1-2; cdr3_aa: CASSYNPGSGYGYTF
v_call: TRBV28; j_call: TRBJ2-7; cdr3_aa: CASSRLAGNYEQYF
v_call: TRBV27; j_call: TRBJ2-7; cdr3_aa: CASSWQGGTDKYF
v_call: TRBV7-8; j_call: TRBJ2-2; cdr3_aa: CASSQGQPTGELFF
v_call: TRBV4-3; j_call: TRBJ2-3; cdr3_aa: CASSQGSGRTDTQYF
v_call: TRBV6-1; j_call: TRBJ2-7; cdr3_aa: CASRAGTEKYEQYF
v_call: TRBV6-4; j_call: TRBJ2-7; cdr3_aa: CASSVLAGRSYEQYF
v_call: TRBV15; j_call: TRBJ2-1; cdr3_aa: CATSTDASGMVDEQFF
v_call: TRBV7-2; j_call: TRBJ2-1; cdr3_aa: CASSLGLARVEQFF
v_call: TRBV5-5; j_call: TRBJ1-2; cdr3_aa: CASSSSGTQAYGYTF
v_call: TRBV11-2; j_call: TRBJ1-1; cdr3_aa: CASSSNRGSMNTEAFF
v_call: TRBV6-6; j_call: TRBJ2-1; cdr3_aa: CASSYSAGSYEQFF
v_call: TRBV7-7; j_call: TRBJ2-5; cdr3_aa: CASSESLARETQYF